The text below deals with one T cell receptor (beta chain). The record originates from a study of shared clonotypes between healthy human individuals. Deletions cut 2 bases from V and 1 base from J, with 11 bases between. The CDR3 extends over 15 amino acids. Per germline, CDR1 LNHDA and CDR2 SQIVND (reference sequence). Assay: immunoSEQ multiplex PCR; the TCRdb copy retains only in-frame clones and omits some. The sample has roughly 2,500,000 clones; more than 85% are singletons. The gene calls are TRBV19 and TRBJ1-1, with D hard to call. The sample was naive CD4+ T cells from PBMCs. Described subset: CD45RA+ positively selected. This TCR derives from a man younger than 35 in good health. Some clones in this sample may be carry-over from other donors' samples. CDR3 bases: TGTGCCAGTAGTATATCCCACGGACCGAACACTGAAGCTTTCTTT. Amino acid sequence: CASSISHGPNTEAFF.